The clone carrying this T cell receptor beta chain has a count of ten or more. Axillary draining lymph nodes of breast cancer patients supplied the node samples. The data were obtained in a study of breast tumors, draining lymph nodes, adjacent tissues. TCRdb re-derived calls from the multiplex PCR reads in MiXCR, one entry per CDR3 protein. Of 150,000 to 200,000 distinct CDR3 sequences listed, around 29% are singletons. The CDR3 runs 13 residues. The V gene lost 4 bases and the J gene lost 5 bases, with 11 bases spanning the gap. From germline, CDR1 is MNHNS and CDR2 SASEGT. The receptor comes from a female donor with breast cancer. Some clones in this sample may be carry-over from other donors' samples. The chain recombines TRBV6-1 with TRBJ1-2; D unresolved. Sequencing used axillary lymph node tissue. CDR3 region: CASSVGKEYGYTF. The CDR3 DNA sequence: TGTGCCAGCAGTGTGGGGAAAGAATATGGCTACACCTTC.